This TCR beta chain was retrieved from a study of OX40 agonist ivuxolimab in advanced cancers. Overall study: Three patients responded partially, comprising one with hepatocellular carcinoma and two with cutaneous melanoma.

This clone was recorded once. Its antigen is still unknown. V shed 6 bases and J 0 bases; nucleotides not matched to a gene: 7. This CDR3 comprises 15 residues. Germline CDR1 is MRHNA and CDR2 is SNTAGT. Whole-study findings and limits: With doses of 0.1 to 3.0 mg/kg, CD4+ and CD8+ blood T cells had undergone clonal expansion by week 6. It was not determined which antigens were specifically recognized by the peripheral T cells that had undergone clonal expansion. Among some nonresponders, normalized T-cell clonal expansion was also low.

Repertoires were generated with immunoSEQ multiplex PCR, while TCRdb's copy carries only in-frame clones and drops some. The sample carries about 58,000 clones, 80% to 90% recorded once. Specimen: CD4+ or CD8+ T cells sorted from blood, collected in a trial of the OX40 agonist ivuxolimab. The chain links TRBV6-4 to TRBJ2-7; TRBD1 matches at 8 bases. The clonotype comes from an adult with an advanced solid tumor such as melanoma, head and neck, liver or kidney cancer. The CDR3 loop reads CASRDRGPSSYEQYF. The CDR3 nucleotides are TGTGCCAGCAGAGACAGGGGTCCCAGCTCCTACGAGCAGTACTTC.